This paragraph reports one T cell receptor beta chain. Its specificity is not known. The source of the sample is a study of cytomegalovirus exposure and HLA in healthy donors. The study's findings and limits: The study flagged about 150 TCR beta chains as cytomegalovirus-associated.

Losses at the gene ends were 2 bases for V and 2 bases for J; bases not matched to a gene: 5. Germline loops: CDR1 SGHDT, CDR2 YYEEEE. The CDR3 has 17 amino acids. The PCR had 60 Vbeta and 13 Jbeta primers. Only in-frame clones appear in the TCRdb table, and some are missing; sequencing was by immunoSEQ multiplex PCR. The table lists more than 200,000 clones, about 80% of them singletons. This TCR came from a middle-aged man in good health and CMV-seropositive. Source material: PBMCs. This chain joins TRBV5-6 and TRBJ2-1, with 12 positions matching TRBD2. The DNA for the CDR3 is TGTGCCAGCAGCTTAAGGACTAGCGGGATCCCCTACAATGAGCAGTTCTTC. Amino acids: CASSLRTSGIPYNEQFF.